These T cell receptor beta chains were read from a single sample in a study of T cells after posttransplantation cyclophosphamide. Sequencing was performed with immunoSEQ multiplex PCR; in TCRdb, only in-frame clones are kept and a portion is missing. The table has about 32,000 clones, approximately 90% seen once. The sample taken for sequencing was naive CD4+ T cells sorted from PBMCs. These receptors all stem from an older woman in good health, CMV-negative, and a related stem cell transplant donor. CDR3s include the opening cysteine and the closing phenylalanine or tryptophan. The D gene is left open where the match is weak. Rows give clone size only sometimes, using once, few, many, or a class for an expanded clone.

.	12	.	TRBV11-2	TRBJ2-7	CASSPGFYEQYF	TGTGCCAGCAGCCCCGGTTTCTACGAGCAGTACTTC
.	16	TRBD2	TRBV4-1	TRBJ2-1	CASSPYSGTSIHEQFF	TGCGCCAGCAGCCCCTATTCCGGGACTAGCATTCATGAGCAGTTCTTC
once	14	TRBD2	TRBV11-1	TRBJ2-7	CASSITGTSYEQYF	TGTGCCAGCAGCATAACCGGGACTAGCTACGAGCAGTACTTC
.	14	.	TRBV6-6	TRBJ2-7	CASNYQGPAYEQYF	TGTGCCAGCAACTACCAGGGGCCCGCCTACGAGCAGTACTTC
.	15	TRBD2	TRBV5-3	TRBJ2-1	CARSPPFGGGHEQFF	TGTGCCAGAAGCCCGCCTTTTGGGGGGGGACATGAGCAGTTCTTC
.	16	.	TRBV2	TRBJ1-1	CASSETTVRLNTEAFF	TGTGCCAGCAGTGAAACGACAGTTCGTCTGAACACTGAAGCTTTCTTT
.	13	.	TRBV6-1	TRBJ2-7	CASRGTGGAEQYF	TGTGCCAGCAGGGGGACCGGCGGGGCCGAGCAGTACTTC
.	12	.	TRBV28	TRBJ2-1	CASSSSLDEQFF	TGTGCCAGCAGTTCTAGCCTCGATGAGCAGTTCTTC
.	17	.	TRBV5-4	TRBJ2-1	CASSLVRLSGTNNEQFF	TGTGCCAGCAGCTTGGTTCGGTTGAGCGGGACAAACAATGAGCAGTTCTTC
.	17	.	TRBV2	TRBJ1-6	CASSEAGSRSYNSPLHF	TGTGCCAGCAGTGAAGCGGGCAGTAGATCCTATAATTCACCCCTCCACTTT
once	16	TRBD1	TRBV27	TRBJ2-1	CASSPTDRGHINEQFF	TGTGCCAGCAGTCCGACGGACAGGGGGCATATCAATGAGCAGTTCTTC
.	14	.	TRBV15	TRBJ2-2	CATSRGQNTGELFF	TGTGCCACCAGCAGAGGGCAGAACACCGGGGAGCTGTTTTTT
.	15	.	TRBV5-4	TRBJ2-2	CASSLANGVYGELFF	TGTGCCAGCAGCTTGGCGAACGGGGTATACGGGGAGCTGTTTTTT
few	14	.	TRBV28	TRBJ1-3	CASTRQNSGNTIYF	TGTGCCAGCACTAGACAGAACTCTGGAAACACCATATATTTT
.	14	TRBD1	TRBV10-1	TRBJ2-7	CASQVGTGMYEQYF	TGCGCCAGCCAGGTCGGGACAGGGATGTACGAGCAGTACTTC
.	14	TRBD1	TRBV11-3	TRBJ2-7	CASSPGQGNYEQYF	TGTGCCAGCAGCCCGGGACAGGGCAACTACGAGCAGTACTTC
.	13	.	TRBV30	TRBJ1-1	CAWFKAGNTEAFF	TGTGCCTGGTTCAAAGCGGGTAACACTGAAGCTTTCTTT
.	17	TRBD2	TRBV11-2	TRBJ2-3	CASSELVGAGGRIGQYF	TGTGCCAGCAGCGAACTGGTGGGAGCGGGGGGACGGATAGGGCAGTATTTT
.	15	TRBD2	TRBV5-6	TRBJ2-5	CASSSSGSLFETQYF	TGTGCCAGCAGCTCTAGCGGGAGTCTTTTTGAGACCCAGTACTTC
.	17	TRBD2	TRBV11-3	TRBJ2-3	CASSRSSGRGGQDTQYF	TGTGCCAGCAGCCGTTCTAGCGGGAGGGGAGGGCAAGATACGCAGTATTTT
.	13	.	TRBV30	TRBJ2-7	CAWRYEPSYEQYF	TGTGCCTGGAGATACGAACCCAGCTACGAGCAGTACTTC
.	15	TRBD1	TRBV6-5	TRBJ2-7	CASSRNIDRVWEQYF	TGTGCCAGCAGTCGCAATATCGACAGGGTCTGGGAGCAGTACTTC
.	15	.	TRBV7-2	TRBJ1-2	CASSPMTGANYGYTF	TGTGCCAGCAGTCCAATGACAGGAGCTAACTATGGCTACACCTTC
.	17	.	TRBV5-1	TRBJ2-1	CASSLAVYGVTYNEQFF	TGCGCCAGCAGCTTGGCGGTTTACGGGGTAACCTACAATGAGCAGTTCTTC
.	17	TRBD1	TRBV6-1	TRBJ2-7	CASSEIWGQGASYEQYF	TGTGCCAGCAGTGAAATCTGGGGACAGGGGGCCTCCTACGAGCAGTACTTC
.	14	TRBD2	TRBV10-1	TRBJ2-2	CASGTSRDTGELFF	TGCGCCAGCGGGACTAGCAGGGACACCGGGGAGCTGTTTTTT
.	16	TRBD1	TRBV5-1	TRBJ2-7	CASSSAPGQGAYEQYF	TGCGCCAGCAGCTCGGCCCCGGGACAGGGGGCCTACGAGCAGTACTTC
.	14	.	TRBV7-2	TRBJ2-1	CASLRLHLGYEQFF	TGTGCCAGCCTCCGACTCCACCTCGGTTATGAGCAGTTCTTC
.	16	.	TRBV7-9	TRBJ1-1	CASSRYMGGMNTEAFF	TGTGCCAGCAGCCGCTATATGGGGGGAATGAACACTGAAGCTTTCTTT
once	14	.	TRBV29-1	TRBJ2-2	CSVRSNSNTGELFF	TGCAGCGTTAGGAGTAACTCGAACACCGGGGAGCTGTTTTTT
.	12	.	TRBV7-6	TRBJ2-1	CASSFTESEQFF	TGTGCCAGCAGCTTCACGGAGAGTGAGCAGTTCTTC
.	14	.	TRBV9	TRBJ2-1	CASSVLSGEYEQFF	TGTGCCAGCAGCGTACTTTCGGGGGAGTATGAGCAGTTCTTC
.	14	.	TRBV29-1	TRBJ1-2	CSVTGMNFDYGYTF	TGCAGCGTTACAGGGATGAACTTTGACTATGGCTACACCTTC
.	15	TRBD2	TRBV7-2	TRBJ2-4	CASSQHTSAENIQYF	TGTGCCAGCAGCCAGCACACTAGCGCAGAAAACATTCAGTACTTC
.	13	.	TRBV5-4	TRBJ1-1	CASSFGGGSWAFF	TGTGCCAGCAGTTTCGGGGGGGGCTCGTGGGCTTTCTTT
.	14	TRBD1	TRBV6-5	TRBJ1-2	CASSYSGQAYGYTF	TGTGCCAGCAGTTACTCAGGACAGGCATATGGCTACACCTTC
.	16	TRBD1	TRBV27	TRBJ1-2	CASSLRPGQGQYGYTF	TGTGCCAGCAGCCTACGTCCGGGACAGGGACAGTATGGCTACACCTTC
.	18	TRBD2	TRBV5-6	TRBJ2-7	CASSDPPPGGLIAYEQYF	TGTGCCAGCAGCGACCCCCCTCCGGGAGGTCTGATAGCCTACGAGCAGTACTTC
.	14	.	TRBV9	TRBJ2-6	CASTSRGGANVLTF	TGTGCCAGCACCTCCAGGGGTGGGGCCAACGTCCTGACTTTC
.	16	TRBD1	TRBV5-8	TRBJ2-2	CASSLLGTGVSGELFF	TGTGCCAGCAGCTTGCTGGGGACAGGGGTATCCGGGGAGCTGTTTTTT
.	16	TRBD1	TRBV10-1	TRBJ2-1	CASSESGGTGGSEQFF	TGCGCCAGCAGTGAGTCCGGAGGGACAGGGGGCAGTGAGCAGTTCTTC
once	14	.	TRBV14	TRBJ2-7	CASSQVGRVYEQYF	TGTGCCAGCAGCCAAGTTGGCAGGGTTTACGAGCAGTACTTC
.	14	.	TRBV28	TRBJ1-1	CASTPGHSRSEAFF	TGTGCCAGCACCCCGGGACACTCGCGGAGTGAAGCTTTCTTT
.	17	TRBD1	TRBV27	TRBJ2-7	CASRNIKGTGGRYEQYF	TGTGCCAGCAGGAACATCAAAGGGACAGGGGGTCGGTACGAGCAGTACTTC
once	16	.	TRBV19	TRBJ2-7	CASSMEWGGGAYEQYF	TGTGCCAGTAGTATGGAGTGGGGTGGAGGGGCCTACGAGCAGTACTTC
.	15	TRBD2	TRBV28	TRBJ2-3	CASSLFSGGANTQYF	TGTGCCAGCAGTCTTTTTAGCGGGGGGGCGAATACGCAGTATTTT
.	16	.	TRBV7-2	TRBJ2-3	CASSLRGRGTTDTQYF	TGTGCCAGCAGCTTACGGGGGCGGGGGACCACAGATACGCAGTATTTT
.	14	.	TRBV7-2	TRBJ1-1	CASSLAFGGQQAFF	TGTGCCAGCAGCTTAGCGTTTGGAGGACAGCAAGCTTTCTTT
.	18	TRBD1	TRBV28	TRBJ1-4	CASSPIGTGRFSGEKLFF	TGTGCCAGCAGTCCAATCGGGACAGGGCGGTTCTCGGGCGAAAAACTGTTTTTT
.	15	TRBD2	TRBV4-2	TRBJ2-7	CASSQVTGGAYEQYF	TGTGCCAGCAGCCAAGTGACGGGGGGGGCCTACGAGCAGTACTTC